This entry concerns a single T cell receptor (beta chain). Its specificity is unknown. 5'RACE template switching generated TCR cDNA, adding a universal primer site and UMIs. TCRdb processed the 5' RACE reads anew with MiXCR; each CDR3 protein has one entry. Among 300,000 or so distinct CDR3 sequences listed, roughly 8% were seen once. The data derive from a study of T cells after yellow fever vaccination. Study results and limitations: Post-booster samples contained most primary-vaccination clones (just under 98% CD4, around 88% CD8). Abundant bulk-derived clonotypes could contaminate FACS-sorted repertoires. Weaker overall, the secondary response nonetheless peaked faster (day 5 versus 15).

This specimen consisted of PBMCs, obtained approximately 40 days after the first yellow fever vaccination. The sequence was obtained from a man in his late teens or twenties who received the YFV17D yellow fever vaccine.

This chain's CDR3 is CASLPHGGVSGANVLTF. The CDR3 coding sequence is TGTGCCAGCCTGCCACACGGGGGAGTCTCTGGGGCCAACGTCCTGACTTTC. The chain couples TRBV2 to TRBJ2-6, with D maybe TRBD2 (6 bases). The CDR3 runs 17 residues. Trimming took 8 bases from V and 0 from J, leaving 17 bases between them. Germline V gives CDR1 SNHLY, CDR2 FYNNEI.